One and the same sample provided the 28 T cell receptor beta chains below, sequenced in a study of T cells in Graves' hyperthyroidism and ophthalmopathy. Amplification of TCR beta CDR3 regions used RNA as the template. First-round RT-PCR of the TCR CDR3 relied on the HTBI primer set. TCRdb itself ran the multiplex PCR reads through MiXCR, one entry per CDR3 protein. The repertoire holds approximately 400,000 distinct CDR3 sequences, with about 15% as singletons. The sequencing sample was made of blood. These TCRs come from a woman under 30 with Graves' hyperthyroidism that later progressed to Graves' ophthalmopathy.

This clonotype was seen a few times. The J gene is TRBJ1-6, the V gene TRBV5-1; 8 bases are shared with TRBD1. From germline, CDR1 is SGHRS and CDR2 YFSETQ. Unmatched junction bases numbered 7, after V lost 0 bases and J lost 5 bases. The CDR3 has 17 amino acids. CDR3 amino acids: CASSLGPRTGHNSPLHF. CDR3 coding DNA: TGCGCCAGCAGCTTGGGCCCGAGGACAGGGCATAATTCACCCCTCCACTTT.

In this sample, this clonotype turned up many times. V and J are TRBV6-1 and TRBJ1-1, with 10 nucleotides matching TRBD1. With 7 bases clipped from V and 4 bases from J, the junction kept 6 bases outside the gene matches. The CDR3 has 14 residues. Per the germline V gene, CDR1 is MNHNS and CDR2 is SASEGT. CDR3 amino acids: CASTATGGITEAFF. CDR3 nucleotide sequence: TGTGCCAGCACCGCGACAGGGGGCATCACTGAAGCTTTCTTT.

This clonotype was seen at least ten times. The chain is built from TRBV20-1 and TRBJ2-5; possible D gene TRBD1, 6 bases. Germline assignment: CDR1 DFQATT and CDR2 SNEGSKA (reference sequence). V lost 2 bases to trimming and J lost 5 bases, with 12 bases between them. The CDR3 has 13 amino acids. The CDR3: CSARYRVRETQYF. In nucleotides, the CDR3 is TGCAGTGCTAGATACAGGGTGAGGGAGACCCAGTACTTC.

The chain links TRBV28 to TRBJ2-7; 8 bases align to TRBD2. Germline-derived CDR1 and CDR2 are MDHEN and SYDVKM. V lost 3 bases and J lost 4; bases outside the gene matches: 8. The CDR3 is made up of 15 amino acids. The CDR3 spells CASSFFAGGIYEQYF. CDR3 nucleotides: TGTGCCAGCAGTTTTTTTGCGGGAGGAATATACGAGCAGTACTTC.

In its sample, this clonotype was seen a few times. V gene TRBV20-1 combines with J gene TRBJ2-1, with TRBD2 matching over 12 bases. This CDR3 comprises 17 residues. Per the germline V gene, CDR1 is DFQATT and CDR2 is SNEGSKA (reference sequence). The trim removed 7 bases at V and 0 bases at J, leaving 10 bases unmatched. The CDR3 protein is CSVPGLAGSSSYNEQFF. The CDR3 bases are TGCAGTGTCCCGGGACTAGCGGGTTCTAGCTCCTACAATGAGCAGTTCTTC.

This clonotype was seen many times. The genes are TRBV3-1 and TRBJ2-7; the match to TRBD1 covers 7 bases. The germline CDR1 and CDR2 sequences are LGHDT and YNNKEL (reference sequence). With V trimmed by 4 bases and J by 0 bases, 6 bases remained unmatched. CDR3 length: 15 amino acids. The CDR3, as DNA: TGTGCCAGCAGCCGTAGGGGACAGCTCTCCTACGAGCAGTACTTC. Its protein product is CASSRRGQLSYEQYF.

V usage is TRBV29-1 and J usage is TRBJ2-3, with 10 nucleotides matching TRBD2. The CDR3 runs 14 residues. CDR1 is SQVTM and CDR2 is ANQGSEA in the germline V gene. The V and J ends lost 4 bases and 5 bases, in that order; junction bases with no gene match: 6. The CDR3 sequence: CSVGLRLAGDTQYF. CDR3 DNA: TGCAGCGTTGGATTGAGACTAGCGGGAGATACGCAGTATTTT.

This clonotype was detected many times. J is TRBJ2-1 and V is TRBV5-4; D is unclear. This CDR3 comprises 13 residues. CDR1 SGHNT and CDR2 YYREEE come from the germline V gene (reference sequence). V was trimmed by 2 bases and J by 5 bases, leaving 8 bases between them. The CDR3 nucleotides are TGTGCCAGCAGCTTTCAACGCAACAATGAGCAGTTCTTC. Translation gives CASSFQRNNEQFF. Using reference TRBV5-4 and TRBJ2-1 for the parts outside the CDR3, the full variable domain is ETGVTQSPTHLIKTRGQQVTLRCSSQSGHNTVSWYQQALGQGPQFIFQYYREEENGRGNFPPRFSGLQFPNYSSELNVNALELDDSALYLCASSFQRNNEQFFGPGTRLTVL.

This clonotype has ten or more counts. The rearrangement uses TRBV5-1 and TRBJ2-7; the D is unclear. The CDR3 covers 14 residues. Germline assignment: CDR1 SGHRS and CDR2 YFSETQ. Trimming removed 2 bases at V and 3 bases at J, with 12 bases between. The CDR3 protein is CASSFRTKFYEQYF. The DNA of the CDR3 is TGCGCCAGCAGCTTCCGGACGAAGTTCTACGAGCAGTACTTC.

There are many counts of this clonotype. The chain carries TRBV12-3 or TRBV12-4 and TRBJ1-2, with a tentative D call TRBD1 (5 bases). With 6 bases removed from V and 6 bases from J, the gap between germline ends came to 26 bases. This CDR3 has 17 amino acids. CDR3 nucleotides: TGTGCCAGCAGCTACCGCAGGGAATGGGGAAATATACATGGCTACACCTTC. Translation gives CASSYRREWGNIHGYTF.

This clonotype was seen repeatedly, ten times or more. V usage is TRBV20-1 and J usage is TRBJ2-1; 9 bases agree with TRBD2. The CDR3 has 13 amino acids. J gave up 8 bases and V 6 bases, and 8 bases lay outside the gene matches. Germline lookup yields CDR1 DFQATT and CDR2 SNEGSKA (reference sequence). The CDR3 region has the DNA TGCAGTGCAACCGGGACTAGCACCTATGAGCAGTTCTTC. Protein sequence: CSATGTSTYEQFF.

There are a few counts of this clonotype. J is TRBJ2-7 and V is TRBV10-3; D is possibly TRBD2 (5 bases). With 4 bases removed from V and 3 bases from J, the gap between germline ends came to 16 bases. Germline CDR1 ENHRY, CDR2 SYGVKD. The CDR3 has 15 residues. DNA of the CDR3: TGTGCCATCAGTGCTCATCACCCGACTAACTACGAGCAGTACTTC. Translated: CAISAHHPTNYEQYF.

This clonotype was seen more than once but under ten times. The V call is TRBV28, the J call TRBJ2-7, with 7 bases aligning to TRBD2. CDR3 size: 18 residues. Germline V lookup: CDR1 MDHEN, CDR2 SYDVKM. V was clipped by 4 bases and J by 4 bases; unmatched bases: 19. The CDR3 protein is CASSSTLLLARARYEQYF. Written as DNA, the CDR3 is TGTGCCAGCAGTTCGACCCTCCTACTAGCGAGAGCGCGGTACGAGCAGTACTTC.

About this clonotype: A much larger clonotype is one base distant, so this may be a read error. V gene TRBV7-9 combines with J gene TRBJ1-5; D gene ambiguous. Trimming pared 1 base from V and 13 bases from J, leaving 23 bases between. Germline values: CDR1 SEHNR, CDR2 FQNEAQ (reference sequence). The CDR3 loop spans 16 amino acids. This CDR3 reads CASSLGTSGSVLVQHF. The DNA for the CDR3 is TGTGCCAGCAGCTTAGGGACTAGCGGGAGCGTTCTTGTGCAGCATTTT.

This clonotype was recorded at least ten times. V gene TRBV19 combines with J gene TRBJ1-1; D is ambiguous. The CDR3 spans 11 residues. Trimming pared 9 bases from V and 2 bases from J, leaving 7 bases between. Germline CDR1 is LNHDA and CDR2 is SQIVND (reference sequence). The CDR3 region is CASSANTEAFF. CDR3 DNA sequence: TGTGCCAGCAGTGCTAACACTGAAGCTTTCTTT.

This clonotype appeared many times. The V call is TRBV27, the J call TRBJ2-7; 9 positions match TRBD2. Germline CDR1 MNHEY, CDR2 SMNVEV (reference sequence). This CDR3 is 15 amino acids long. V gave up 0 bases and J gave up 2 bases; unmatched junction bases: 2. The CDR3 sequence: CASSLSTSGPYEQYF. CDR3 bases: TGTGCCAGCAGTTTATCGACTAGCGGTCCCTACGAGCAGTACTTC.

The sample holds one count of this clonotype. This may arise from a read error, as a much more abundant clone is one base away. J is TRBJ2-3 and V is TRBV2, with TRBD2 matching 14 bases. Germline lookup yields CDR1 SNHLY and CDR2 FYNNEI. This CDR3 contains 17 residues. The CDR3 bases are TGTGTCAGCAGTGAAGAGAGGGGACTAGCGGGAGTGGATACGCAGTATTTT. Protein product: CVSSEERGLAGVDTQYF.

This clonotype was seen a handful of times. The chain is built from TRBV3-1 and TRBJ1-5; TRBD1 aligns across 8 bases. Germline V gene lookup returns CDR1 LGHDT and CDR2 YNNKEL (reference sequence). The V gene end was trimmed by 3 bases and the J gene end by 4 bases; junction bases not matched to a gene: 8. This CDR3 is built from 16 residues. CDR3 region: CASSQSGTGKNQPQHF. As DNA, the CDR3 is TGTGCCAGCAGCCAGTCCGGGACAGGAAAAAATCAGCCCCAGCATTTT.

Ten or more counts support this clonotype. The CDR3 loop reads CASSYTTGMNGYTF. CDR3 sequence (DNA): TGTGCCAGCAGTTACACTACAGGGATGAATGGCTACACCTTC. The chain is built from TRBV6-2 or TRBV6-3 and TRBJ1-2; a weak D match, TRBD1 (6 bases). In germline, CDR1 is MNHEY, CDR2 SVGEGT. V lost 2 bases to trimming and J lost 6 bases, with 13 bases between them. The CDR3 runs 14 residues.

This clonotype was detected ten times or more. The J gene is TRBJ1-6, the V gene TRBV2; 7 nucleotides match TRBD1. Germline values: CDR1 SNHLY, CDR2 FYNNEI. V lost 6 bases and J lost 0; bases outside the gene matches: 5. The CDR3 is made up of 16 amino acids. CDR3 nucleotide sequence: TGTGCCAGCAGACCCAGGGACAGCTCCTATAATTCACCCCTCCACTTT. Translation gives CASRPRDSSYNSPLHF.

The V gene is TRBV28, the J gene TRBJ1-1; D uncertain. The CDR3 sequence is 12 residues long. Trimming took 7 bases from V and 5 from J, leaving 11 bases between them. Germline CDR1 and CDR2: MDHEN and SYDVKM. This CDR3 is CASTPRATEAFF. CDR3 in DNA: TGTGCCAGCACCCCTCGGGCGACTGAAGCTTTCTTT.

The chain is built from TRBV28 and TRBJ2-2; tentatively, D is TRBD2 (5 bases). The length of the CDR3 is 17 residues. V was pared by 4 bases and J by 0 bases, with 15 bases between. CDR1 is MDHEN and CDR2 is SYDVKM in the germline V gene. The CDR3 DNA follows: TGTGCCAGCAGTTACCCCCTGAGGGCCACGAACACCGGGGAGCTGTTTTTT. Amino acid sequence: CASSYPLRATNTGELFF.

This clonotype was seen at least ten times. The chain carries TRBV2 and TRBJ2-2, with a tentative D call TRBD2 (6 bases). In germline, CDR1 is SNHLY, CDR2 FYNNEI. CDR3 length equals 13 residues. V lost 3 bases and J 6 bases, leaving 8 bases between the germline ends. The CDR3 region is CASSEWGAGELFF. The CDR3 DNA reads TGTGCCAGCAGTGAGTGGGGGGCCGGGGAGCTGTTTTTT.

A note on this clonotype: A read error is possible here, since a much larger clone lies one base away. The CDR3 does not close with the conserved phenylalanine or tryptophan, likely indicating a read error. CDR3 in amino acids: CASSYSAETQYL. The DNA of the CDR3 is TGTGCCAGCAGCTATAGTGCCGAGACCCAGTACCTC. The V gene is TRBV28, the J gene TRBJ2-5; D uncertain. CDR3 length: 12 residues. Germline V gene lookup returns CDR1 MDHEN and CDR2 SYDVKM. The V end lost 6 bases, the J end lost 5 bases, and 10 bases lay between the germline ends.

The rearrangement joins TRBV19 to TRBJ1-2, with D possibly matching TRBD1 (5 bases). CDR3 length equals 13 residues. The V end was cut by 11 bases, the J end by 4 bases, with 17 bases between. The germline V gene encodes CDR1 LNHDA and CDR2 SQIVND (reference sequence). The CDR3, as DNA: TGTGCCGGTAATCCGGGGCCCGCCTATGGCTACACCTTC. Translation: CAGNPGPAYGYTF.

There are many counts of this clonotype. This chain links TRBV6-1 with TRBJ2-5; the D is unclear. The CDR3 sequence is 13 residues long. The ends were cut back, 2 bases at V and 2 bases at J, with 6 bases in the middle. The germline V gene has CDR1 MNHNS and CDR2 SASEGT. In DNA, the CDR3 is TGTGCCAGCAGTGAACGGCAGCAAGAGACCCAGTACTTC. Its translation is CASSERQQETQYF.

This clonotype was counted ten times or more. CDR3 residues: CASSTRRDEDEQFF. The CDR3 DNA is TGTGCCAGCAGCACACGAAGGGATGAGGATGAGCAGTTCTTC. V usage is TRBV7-2 and J usage is TRBJ2-1, with D unresolved. Germline-derived CDR1 and CDR2 are SGHTA and FQGNSA. This CDR3 has 14 amino acids. The V gene lost 5 bases and the J gene lost 8 bases, with 16 bases spanning the gap.

This chain links TRBV28 with TRBJ1-3; D is undetermined. Germline assignment: CDR1 MDHEN and CDR2 SYDVKM. V lost 2 bases, J lost 4 bases, and 9 bases lay in between. The CDR3 loop spans 14 amino acids. CDR3 DNA: TGTGCCAGCAGTTTAGTAAGGGAAGGAAACACCATATATTTT. Its translation is CASSLVREGNTIYF.